The 16 T cell receptor beta chains reported below all come from one sample, sequenced in a study of OX40 agonist ivuxolimab in advanced cancers. Sequenced by immunoSEQ multiplex PCR; TCRdb stores in-frame clones only, minus some. The sample lists around 50,000 clones, 80% to 90% seen once, with roughly 11% in the top ten. Sequencing used CD4+ or CD8+ T cells sorted from blood, obtained in a trial of the OX40 agonist ivuxolimab. All receptors derive from an adult with an advanced solid tumor such as melanoma, head and neck, liver or kidney cancer.

The chain employs TRBV5-1 and TRBJ2-7; the match to TRBD1 covers 7 bases. CDR1 and CDR2 (germline): SGHRS, YFSETQ. The CDR3 is 15 residues long. V dropped 4 bases and J dropped 0; count of bases not matched to a gene: 7. The CDR3 reads CASSVTGVGSYEQYF. In DNA, the CDR3 is TGCGCCAGCAGCGTTACAGGGGTGGGCTCCTACGAGCAGTACTTC.

V and J are TRBV10-3 and TRBJ2-1, with a weak D call TRBD1 (6 bases). The CDR3 length is 12 residues. V lost 10 bases and J lost 9, with 16 bases in between. From germline, CDR1 is ENHRY and CDR2 SYGVKD. This CDR3 reads CATQEQGGEQFF. CDR3 in DNA: TGTGCCACCCAGGAGCAAGGGGGTGAGCAGTTCTTC.

This rearrangement joins TRBV5-4 to TRBJ1-1; D ambiguous. This CDR3 is built from 14 residues. V was trimmed by 0 bases and J by 2 bases, leaving 8 bases between them. Germline V lookup: CDR1 SGHNT, CDR2 YYREEE (reference sequence). As DNA, the CDR3 is TGTGCCAGCAGCTTGGGCAGCCGAAACACTGAAGCTTTCTTT. It specifies CASSLGSRNTEAFF.

This rearrangement joins TRBV18 to TRBJ2-7, with D perhaps assigned TRBD1 or TRBD2 (5 bases each). This CDR3 region has 15 residues. The germline V and J ends were trimmed by 3 bases and 3 bases, with 15 bases remaining between them. The germline gives CDR1 KGHSH, CDR2 LQKENI. CDR3 region: CASSPYDSSDYEQYF. Written as DNA, the CDR3 is TGTGCCAGCTCACCCTACGACAGTAGCGACTACGAGCAGTACTTC.

This chain uses TRBV7-9 with TRBJ1-4; a weak D match, TRBD1 (5 bases). Per the germline V gene, CDR1 is SEHNR and CDR2 is FQNEAQ (reference sequence). Trimming took 4 bases from V and 7 from J, leaving 13 bases between them. The CDR3 totals 14 residues. The CDR3 nucleotides are TGTGCCAGCAGCTGGGACCAGGGTTTTGAAAAACTGTTTTTT. Its protein is CASSWDQGFEKLFF. Filled out from reference TRBV7-9 and TRBJ1-4, the complete variable domain reads DTGVSQNPRHKITKRGQNVTFRCDPISEHNRLYWYRQTLGQGPEFLTYFQNEAQLEKSRLLSDRFSAERPKGSFSTLEIQRTEQGDSAMYLCASSWDQGFEKLFFGSGTQLSVL.

CDR3 in amino acids: CASSPTGGVHTDTQYF. CDR3 nucleotides: TGTGCCAGCTCACCCACAGGGGGCGTCCACACAGATACGCAGTATTTT. V gene TRBV18 combines with J gene TRBJ2-3; 9 nucleotides match TRBD1. Per germline, CDR1 KGHSH and CDR2 LQKENI. CDR3 size: 16 residues. V shed 3 bases, J shed 2 bases, and the junction held 6 bases outside the gene matches. Supplemented by reference TRBV18 and TRBJ2-3, the full variable domain reads NAGVMQNPRHLVRRRGQEARLRCSPMKGHSHVYWYRQLPEEGLKFMVYLQKENIIDESGMPKERFSAEFPKEGPSILRIQQVVRGDSAAYFCASSPTGGVHTDTQYFGPGTRLTVL.

The chain has TRBV29-1 and TRBJ2-2; D is possibly TRBD2 (5 bases). V lost 2 bases and J lost 4, with 14 bases in between. The CDR3 is made up of 15 amino acids. Germline V gene lookup returns CDR1 SQVTM and CDR2 ANQGSEA. CDR3 sequence: CSVEYPPAGTGELFF. DNA for the CDR3: TGCAGCGTTGAATACCCCCCTGCGGGCACCGGGGAGCTGTTTTTT.

This clone was found once. The chain carries TRBV7-6 and TRBJ2-1; 14 nucleotides agree with TRBD2. J lost 8 bases, V lost 5 bases, and 5 bases had no gene match. CDR1 SGHVS and CDR2 FNYEAQ come from the germline V gene. This CDR3 has 15 amino acids. The CDR3 bases are TGTGCCAGCAGCGGCCCGGGACTAGCGGGAGATGAGCAGTTCTTC. Translating gives CASSGPGLAGDEQFF.

This chain links TRBV29-1 with TRBJ1-2; 7 bases map to TRBD1. There are 11 residues in the CDR3. Germline V CDR1 and CDR2: SQVTM, ANQGSEA. The V gene end was trimmed by 3 bases and the J gene end by 8 bases; junction bases not matched to a gene: 3. CDR3 in amino acids: CSVDRGEGYTF. The DNA of the CDR3 is TGCAGCGTTGACAGGGGGGAGGGCTACACCTTC.

Notes on this clone: The identical CDR3 is also encoded by other nucleotide sequences in the sample. This chain links TRBV25-1 with TRBJ1-1; TRBD1 aligns across 8 bases. The CDR3 sequence is 14 residues long. V lost 4 bases, J lost 5 bases, and 6 bases stayed unmatched. Germline CDR1 and CDR2: MGHDK and SYGVNS. The CDR3 region has the DNA TGTGCCAGCAGTGGGACAGGGAGGGGGACTGAAGCTTTCTTT. It yields the protein CASSGTGRGTEAFF. Based on the CDR3 plus reference TRBV25-1 and TRBJ1-1, the full variable domain is EADIYQTPRYLVIGTGKKITLECSQTMGHDKMYWYQQDPGMELHLIHYSYGVNSTEKGDLSSESTVSRIRTEHFPLTLESARPSHTSQYLCASSGTGRGTEAFFGQGTRLTVV.

This chain links TRBV5-6 with TRBJ1-1; D is uncertain. V lost 0 bases, J lost 1 base, and 16 bases lay in between. Looked up from germline, CDR1 is SGHDT and CDR2 is YYEEEE. The CDR3 totals 17 residues. The CDR3 loop reads CASSLALRQAGNTEAFF. The CDR3 DNA follows: TGTGCCAGCAGCTTGGCCCTACGACAAGCGGGGAACACTGAAGCTTTCTTT.

The chain is built from TRBV5-1 and TRBJ1-1, with 8 bases that match TRBD1. Germline trimming cut 3 bases from V and 5 bases from J; bases unmatched to any gene: 6. This CDR3 is built from 14 residues. In germline, CDR1 is SGHRS, CDR2 YFSETQ. The CDR3 protein is CASSWGTGRTEAFF. The DNA for the CDR3 is TGCGCCAGCAGCTGGGGGACAGGCCGAACTGAAGCTTTCTTT.

V gene TRBV29-1 combines with J gene TRBJ1-1; 7 bases line up with TRBD1. Losses at the gene ends were 4 bases for V and 5 bases for J; bases not matched to a gene: 10. The CDR3 is made up of 14 amino acids. Germline V gene data show CDR1 as SQVTM and CDR2 as ANQGSEA. CDR3 nucleotides: TGCAGCGTTGCACAGGGGTCGTCGGTGACTGAAGCTTTCTTT. Translating gives CSVAQGSSVTEAFF.

The V and J genes are TRBV11-2 and TRBJ2-1; 11 positions agree with TRBD2. The V and J ends lost 5 bases and 7 bases, in that order; junction bases with no gene match: 7. The CDR3 has 15 amino acids. CDR1 is SGHAT and CDR2 is FQNNGV in the germline V gene. The CDR3 nucleotides read TGTGCCAGCAGCCCGGGACTAGCGGAGTCGAATGAGCAGTTCTTC. Its protein product is CASSPGLAESNEQFF.

The count of this clone is one. This sequence joins TRBV6-5 and TRBJ1-1, with 8 bases identical to TRBD1. The CDR3 contains 15 residues. V lost 6 bases, J lost 4 bases, and 10 bases stayed unmatched. The V gene's germline CDR1 is MNHEY and CDR2 SVGAGI. The CDR3 nucleotides are TGTGCCAGCAGCCTGGACAGGGTAGGGGTCACTGAAGCTTTCTTT. Protein: CASSLDRVGVTEAFF.

The chain is built from TRBV5-1 and TRBJ1-5; D ambiguous. Trimming stripped 5 bases from V and 4 bases from J, with 13 bases between. The CDR3 loop spans 14 amino acids. Per germline, CDR1 SGHRS and CDR2 YFSETQ. The CDR3 protein is CASSRDGGNQPQHF. The CDR3 DNA is TGCGCCAGCAGTCGGGATGGAGGGAATCAGCCCCAGCATTTT.